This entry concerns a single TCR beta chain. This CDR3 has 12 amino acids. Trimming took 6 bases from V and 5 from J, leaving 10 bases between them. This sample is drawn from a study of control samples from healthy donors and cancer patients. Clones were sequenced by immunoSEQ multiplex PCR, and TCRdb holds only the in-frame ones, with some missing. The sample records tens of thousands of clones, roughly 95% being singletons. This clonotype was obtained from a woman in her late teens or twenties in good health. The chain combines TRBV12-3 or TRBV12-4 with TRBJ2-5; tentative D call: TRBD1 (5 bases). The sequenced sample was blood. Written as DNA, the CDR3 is TGTGCCAGCAGGGGGCCGGAGGAGACCCAGTACTTC. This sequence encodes CASRGPEETQYF.